The entry below gives a single T cell receptor (beta chain) sequence along with its context. What it binds is not known. This CDR3 has 18 residues. Germline V gene data show CDR1 as SGHAT and CDR2 as FQNNGV. Each sample had eight separate cDNA synthesis reactions. One entry per CDR3 protein, without DNA, is what TCRdb gives after re-calling the 5' RACE reads. Its clone listing holds a few hundred thousand distinct CDR3 sequences. Sampling involved one blood draw (roughly 2.5 ml) for every donor. This entry belongs to a study of monozygotic twins with inflammatory bowel disease. Broader study findings: The sharing of clonotypes with others was lower in IBD patients than in healthy twins, especially with disease activity.

The TCR comes from a human donor with ulcerative colitis or Crohn's disease, or a healthy co-twin of an affected twin (not recorded which). The rearrangement links TRBV11-2 to TRBJ1-3; TCRdb indicates TRBD1, and absent DNA this call remains unverified. Material for sequencing was blood. The CDR3 region is CASSPRASGLGPGNTIYF.